One sample yielded the 31 T cell receptor beta chains listed below, sequenced in a study of blood T cells in healthy people across ages. Together with a sample-barcoded 5' primer, a J-beta primer mix was included in a second PCR lasting about 6 to 11 cycles. TCRdb processed the 5' RACE reads anew with MiXCR; each CDR3 protein has one entry. Seen here are 800,000 to 950,000 distinct CDR3 sequences, 35% to 40% observed once, and the top ten hold over 10%. Material: blood. These receptors all come from a man between 18 and 29 years old in good health.

The chain recombines TRBV29-1 with TRBJ2-1; TRBD2 agrees at 10 bases. The CDR3 consists of 14 residues. V shed 3 bases, J shed 2 bases, and the junction held 1 base outside the gene matches. The germline CDR1 and CDR2 sequences are SQVTM and ANQGSEA. The CDR3 DNA sequence: TGCAGCGTTGACGGACTAGCGGCCTACAATGAGCAGTTCTTC. Translation gives CSVDGLAAYNEQFF.

The rearrangement uses TRBV29-1 and TRBJ1-2; no clear D gene. V was shortened by 5 bases and J by 4 bases, with 11 bases between the two germline ends. Germline values: CDR1 SQVTM, CDR2 ANQGSEA. The CDR3 runs 12 residues. In DNA, the CDR3 is TGCAGCGTTCAGTGGGGTCGCTATGGCTACACCTTC. It translates to CSVQWGRYGYTF.

The rearrangement uses TRBV12-3 or TRBV12-4 and TRBJ2-1; 9 nucleotides line up with TRBD2. This CDR3 spans 15 amino acids. V dropped 4 bases and J dropped 13; count of bases not matched to a gene: 14. The CDR3 sequence: CASSSGLALWETQFF. The CDR3 DNA reads as TGTGCCAGCAGTTCCGGACTAGCGTTGTGGGAGACCCAGTTCTTC.

This clonotype occurred a few times. The rearrangement links TRBV7-2 to TRBJ2-2; 9 nucleotides match TRBD2. Per germline, CDR1 SGHTA and CDR2 FQGNSA. V dropped 3 bases and J dropped 6; count of bases not matched to a gene: 5. This CDR3 is 15 amino acids long. CDR3 nucleotide sequence: TGTGCCAGCAGCTTCGCTAGCGGGGATCCCGGGGAGCTGTTTTTT. Its translation is CASSFASGDPGELFF. Using reference TRBV7-2 and TRBJ2-2 for the parts outside the CDR3, the full variable domain is GAGVSQSPSNKVTEKGKDVELRCDPISGHTALYWYRQSLGQGLEFLIYFQGNSAPDKSGLPSDRFSAERTGGSVSTLTIQRTQQEDSAVYLCASSFASGDPGELFFGEGSRLTVL.

The V gene is TRBV7-9, the J gene TRBJ1-4, with D uncertain. CDR3 length: 16 amino acids. The V end lost 1 base, the J end lost 0 bases, and 9 bases lay between the germline ends. Germline V CDR1 and CDR2: SEHNR, FQNEAQ (reference sequence). The DNA of the CDR3 is TGTGCCAGCAGCTTAGGACCGCGGGCAACTAATGAAAAACTGTTTTTT. As protein: CASSLGPRATNEKLFF.

This clonotype was observed many times. V usage is TRBV29-1 and J usage is TRBJ2-7, with D perhaps matching TRBD2 (6 bases). This CDR3 is 15 amino acids long. Germline V CDR1 and CDR2: SQVTM, ANQGSEA. Trimming removed 3 bases at V and 0 bases at J, with 15 bases between. DNA for the CDR3: TGCAGCGTTGACCGCGGGGCTGGGAGCTCCTACGAGCAGTACTTC. Translation: CSVDRGAGSSYEQYF.

The chain's CDR3 is CASSPMGEQYF. DNA for the CDR3: TGTGCCAGCAGCCCAATGGGGGAGCAGTACTTC. V gene TRBV7-9 combines with J gene TRBJ2-7; D is ambiguous. Germline V lookup: CDR1 SEHNR, CDR2 FQNEAQ (reference sequence). The length of the CDR3 is 11 residues. Trimming cost V 5 bases and J 7 bases, with 9 bases left between them. Full variable domain (outside the CDR3, taken from reference TRBV7-9 and TRBJ2-7): DTGVSQNPRHKITKRGQNVTFRCDPISEHNRLYWYRQTLGQGPEFLTYFQNEAQLEKSRLLSDRFSAERPKGSFSTLEIQRTEQGDSAMYLCASSPMGEQYFGPGTRLTVT.

This clonotype occurred a few times. The chain joins TRBV4-1 to TRBJ2-3, with 8 positions matching TRBD2. Germline V gene sequence: CDR1 MGHRA, CDR2 YSYEKL. This CDR3 has 17 amino acids. V dropped 3 bases and J dropped 1; count of bases not matched to a gene: 9. The CDR3 reads CASSHPGGAGGTDTQYF. The CDR3 DNA is TGCGCCAGCAGCCACCCCGGGGGAGCGGGGGGCACAGATACGCAGTATTTT.

In its sample, this clonotype was seen many times. CDR3 residues: CSGGFKNIQYF. The CDR3 DNA reads TGCAGTGGCGGATTCAAAAACATTCAGTACTTC. The chain recombines TRBV20-1 with TRBJ2-4; D is uncertain. Trimming removed 7 bases at V and 3 bases at J, with 7 bases between. CDR3 size: 11 residues. From germline, CDR1 is DFQATT and CDR2 SNEGSKA (reference sequence).

This clonotype was seen a handful of times. It may be a read error: a sequence one base away is much more abundant. CDR3 region: CASSLPETSGNEQYF. The CDR3 nucleotides read TGTGCCAGCAGCTTACCTGAGACTAGCGGGAATGAGCAGTACTTC. The chain has TRBV7-2 and TRBJ2-7; 11 nucleotides align to TRBD2. The V gene end was trimmed by 2 bases and the J gene end by 7 bases; junction bases not matched to a gene: 7. This CDR3 spans 15 amino acids. Germline V gives CDR1 SGHTA, CDR2 FQGNSA.

This clonotype was observed a few times. This chain joins TRBV27 and TRBJ2-6; a weak D match, TRBD1 (6 bases). The CDR3 is made up of 15 amino acids. Between the trimmed V and J ends, which lost 8 bases and 2 bases, there was a span of 13 bases. Per germline, CDR1 MNHEY and CDR2 SMNVEV (reference sequence). CDR3 loop: CASGQGSTGANVLTF. CDR3 bases: TGTGCCAGCGGCCAGGGGTCCACTGGGGCCAACGTCCTGACTTTC.

This clonotype was counted between two and nine times. V usage is TRBV5-5 and J usage is TRBJ2-7, with D perhaps being TRBD1 or TRBD2 (5 bases each). Gene TRBJ2-5 matches the end of the DNA better, so the J call may be wrong. CDR1 and CDR2 from the germline V gene are SGHKS and YYEKEE (reference sequence). The CDR3 extends over 14 amino acids. CDR3 protein: CASSSRGGRETQYF. The CDR3, as DNA: TGTGCCAGCAGCTCCCGTGGGGGTCGAGAGACCCAGTACTTC.

The CDR3 nucleotides read TGTGCCAGCAGTTACGTGGGGGCCGGCTACACCTTC. Encoded protein: CASSYVGAGYTF. This rearrangement joins TRBV6-5 to TRBJ1-2, with D perhaps TRBD1 (6 bases). Deletions cut 2 bases from V and 8 bases from J, with 9 bases between. Per germline, CDR1 MNHEY and CDR2 SVGAGI. CDR3 length: 12 residues.

This clonotype was counted between two and nine times. The CDR3 DNA sequence: TGTGCCAGCTCGTCCGAACGGTCGGGGTCAACCGGGGAGCTGTTTTTT. Its protein is CASSSERSGSTGELFF. The chain uses TRBV12-3 or TRBV12-4 and TRBJ2-2, with D possibly TRBD2 on 5 matching bases. V shed 8 bases and J shed 5 bases, with 21 bases lying between them. The CDR3 is made up of 16 amino acids.

This clonotype occurred a few times. The gene calls are TRBV3-1 and TRBJ1-1; D gene ambiguous. The CDR3 runs 13 residues. The germline gives CDR1 LGHDT, CDR2 YNNKEL (reference sequence). V lost 3 bases, J lost 1 base, and 6 bases lay in between. DNA for the CDR3: TGTGCCAGCAGCCAGACATCGAACACTGAAGCTTTCTTT. This codes for CASSQTSNTEAFF.

This clonotype was observed a handful of times. The chain uses TRBV4-3 and TRBJ2-1, with a weak D call TRBD2 (6 bases). Gene TRBJ2-7 matches the end of the DNA better, so the J call may be wrong. The germline gives CDR1 LGHNA, CDR2 YSLEER. The length of the CDR3 is 16 residues. The CDR3 loop reads CASSQEGGSSYNEQYF. DNA of the CDR3: TGCGCCAGCAGCCAAGAGGGGGGAAGCTCCTACAATGAGCAGTACTTC.

The CDR3, as DNA: TGTGCCACCAGCAGAGAATGGAGGGAATGGGGGCCTCAGCCCCAGTACTTC. It translates to CATSREWREWGPQPQYF. V is TRBV15 and J is TRBJ2-5, with D perhaps given as TRBD1 or TRBD2 (6 bases each). Germline V CDR1 and CDR2: LNHNV, YYDKDF (reference sequence). The CDR3 spans 17 residues. V shed 0 bases and J shed 9 bases, with 23 bases lying between them.

This clonotype was counted only a few times. Relative to the germline gene, one junction end is altered; a read error may explain this. The rearrangement joins TRBV7-7 to TRBJ2-1; 11 bases align to TRBD1. CDR1 and CDR2 from the germline V gene are SSHAT and FNYEAQ (reference sequence). This CDR3 region has 15 residues. CDR3 in DNA: TGTGCTAGCAGCCAAACCGGGACAGGGGGAGATGAGCAGTTCTTC. Protein product: CASSQTGTGGDEQFF.

This clonotype appeared a few times. The chain carries TRBV7-2 and TRBJ1-2; D remains ambiguous. The CDR3 is made up of 14 amino acids. Germline V CDR1 and CDR2: SGHTA, FQGNSA. The germline V and J ends were trimmed by 3 bases and 3 bases, with 11 bases remaining between them. The CDR3 protein is CASSFEGADYGYTF. CDR3 DNA: TGTGCCAGCAGCTTCGAAGGAGCTGACTATGGCTACACCTTC.

The chain employs TRBV12-3 or TRBV12-4 and TRBJ2-2, with D unclear. The CDR3 covers 12 residues. Trimming took 5 bases from V and 7 from J, leaving 8 bases between them. This CDR3 is CASSRVIGELFF. CDR3 bases: TGTGCCAGCAGTCGTGTCATCGGGGAGCTGTTTTTT.

As concerns this clonotype: Its ends do not fully match the called genes, so a read error is possible. The V call is TRBV20-1, the J call TRBJ1-5; no definite D call. This CDR3 has 13 residues. Per the germline V gene, CDR1 is DFQATT and CDR2 is SNEGSKA (reference sequence). In DNA, the CDR3 is TGCAGTGTTAGAGGCGATAGCAATCAGCCCCAGCATTTT. Translated: CSVRGDSNQPQHF.

CDR3 sequence reads: CASSFSPAGTQETQYF. The CDR3 bases are TGTGCCAGCAGCTTCTCACCAGCGGGGACGCAAGAGACCCAGTACTTC. The chain links TRBV7-9 to TRBJ2-5; 7 bases match TRBD2. Germline values: CDR1 SEHNR, CDR2 FQNEAQ (reference sequence). V lost 3 bases, J lost 2 bases, and 9 bases stayed unmatched. The CDR3 totals 16 residues.

This clonotype has a handful of counts. The rearrangement uses TRBV7-8 and TRBJ1-3; perhaps TRBD1 as D (5 bases). This CDR3 comprises 16 residues. Trimming removed 2 bases from V and 8 bases from J, with 19 bases in between. The V gene's germline CDR1 is SGHVS and CDR2 FQNEAQ. This chain's CDR3 is CASSLRESEGADTIYF. CDR3 DNA: TGTGCCAGCAGCTTACGGGAGTCGGAAGGGGCGGACACCATATATTTT.

This chain joins TRBV25-1 and TRBJ1-1; D unresolved. The V end lost 2 bases, the J end lost 5 bases, and 9 bases lay between the germline ends. This CDR3 is 13 amino acids long. Germline V gene data show CDR1 as MGHDK and CDR2 as SYGVNS. In DNA, the CDR3 is TGTGCCAGCAGTGAAAATCGGGCGACTGAAGCTTTCTTT. Translation: CASSENRATEAFF.

A note on this clonotype: A junction boundary mismatches the germline segment, possibly from a read error. The genes are TRBV4-2 and TRBJ2-4; the match to TRBD2 covers 7 bases. Germline V gene sequence: CDR1 LGHNA, CDR2 YNFKEQ. This CDR3 is 17 amino acids long. CDR3 sequence (DNA): TGTGCCGGCAGCCAAAATCAAGCGGGGTTAGCCAAAAACATTCAGTACTTC. Amino acid sequence: CAGSQNQAGLAKNIQYF.

This chain uses TRBV10-2 with TRBJ1-1, with D perhaps TRBD1 (6 bases). The CDR3 consists of 13 residues. Germline V gene sequence: CDR1 WSHSY, CDR2 SAAADI. V was cut by 6 bases and J by 5 bases, with 13 bases left in between. The chain's CDR3 is CASRAQGRTEAFF. The CDR3 DNA is TGCGCCAGCAGGGCTCAGGGGAGGACTGAAGCTTTCTTT.

The V and J genes are TRBV6-2 or TRBV6-3 and TRBJ1-1; 7 bases match TRBD1. Germline lookup yields CDR1 MNHEY and CDR2 SVGEGT. The CDR3 runs 16 residues. Trimming at V came to 6 bases and at J to 2 bases, leaving 12 bases not matched to a gene. The CDR3 DNA sequence: TGTGCCAGCAGAATAAGCAAGGGACAGACAAACACTGAAGCTTTCTTT. This encodes CASRISKGQTNTEAFF.

J is TRBJ2-3 and V is TRBV4-3; D remains unclear. This CDR3 is 14 amino acids long. Trimming shortened V by 0 bases and J by 4 bases, and 8 bases separated the two germline ends. Germline values: CDR1 LGHNA, CDR2 YSLEER. The CDR3 spells CASSQDRRSDTQYF. DNA for the CDR3: TGCGCCAGCAGCCAAGATCGGCGCTCAGATACGCAGTATTTT.

This clonotype was counted at least ten times. V and J are TRBV12-3 or TRBV12-4 and TRBJ1-5, with 8 bases matching TRBD1. This CDR3 region has 13 residues. With 8 bases clipped from V and 2 bases from J, the junction kept 2 bases outside the gene matches. CDR3 coding DNA: TGTGCCAGCTCAGGGGGCGGCAATCAGCCCCAGCATTTT. This sequence encodes CASSGGGNQPQHF.

This clonotype was seen at least ten times. V and J are TRBV7-2 and TRBJ2-3; possibly TRBD2 for D (6 bases). Germline V gene data show CDR1 as SGHTA and CDR2 as FQGNSA. The CDR3 sequence is 17 residues long. Trimming shortened V by 5 bases and J by 4 bases, and 22 bases separated the two germline ends. CDR3 in amino acids: CASSPTGTGLHSDTQYF. The CDR3 DNA reads as TGTGCCAGCAGCCCTACGGGTACGGGACTCCACTCAGATACGCAGTATTTT.

On this clonotype itself: Compared with germline, one end of the junction differs, possibly owing to a read error. The DNA of the CDR3 is TGCGCCAGTAGCTTGGGTGCGGGAGGGCCGAGATATGAGCAGTTCTTC. It specifies CASSLGAGGPRYEQFF. V gene TRBV5-1 combines with J gene TRBJ2-1; 9 bases map to TRBD2. There are 16 residues in the CDR3. Germline V lookup: CDR1 SGHRS, CDR2 YFSETQ. Variable domain in full (rest from reference TRBV5-1 and TRBJ2-1): KAGVTQTPRYLIKTRGQQVTLSCSPISGHRSVSWYQQTPGQGLQFLFEYFSETQRNKGNFPGRFSGRQFSNSRSEMNVSTLELGDSALYLCASSLGAGGPRYEQFFGPGTRLTVL.